The next 30 T cell receptor beta chains were all read from a single sample in a study of technical replicates of blood from a few donors. The table came from immunoSEQ multiplex PCR; TCRdb's copy has only in-frame clones and leaves some out. The table lists 70,000 to 95,000 clones, around 97% of them singletons, with approximately 0.18% in the top ten. Sequenced material: T cells isolated from PBMCs. The receptors shown here come from a human donor in good health.

This clone was observed once. DNA of the CDR3: TGTGCCAGCAGTGTCGACTTGAATGAGCAGTTCTTC. This encodes CASSVDLNEQFF. V gene TRBV27 combines with J gene TRBJ2-1; D uncertain. The CDR3 contains 12 residues. Germline V lookup: CDR1 MNHEY, CDR2 SMNVEV (reference sequence). V gave up 5 bases and J gave up 7 bases, with 9 bases separating them.

V is TRBV30 and J is TRBJ2-7, with TRBD1 matching over 8 bases. The CDR3 extends over 12 amino acids. V was pared by 8 bases and J by 4 bases, with 7 bases of the junction left unmatched. CDR1 GTSNPN and CDR2 SVGIG come from the germline V gene (reference sequence). The DNA of the CDR3 is TGTGCCGCGGGACAGGAGGGGTACGAGCAGTACTTC. Encoded protein: CAAGQEGYEQYF. The variable domain in full, completed from reference TRBV30 and TRBJ2-7, reads SQTIHQWPATLVQPVGSPLSLECTVEGTSNPNLYWYRQAAGRGLQLLFYSVGIGQISSEVPQNLSASRPQDRQFILSSKKLLLSDSGFYLCAAGQEGYEQYFGPGTRLTVT.

This chain uses TRBV28 with TRBJ2-7, with 10 bases identical to TRBD1. V dropped 6 bases and J dropped 6; count of bases not matched to a gene: 8. In germline, CDR1 is MDHEN, CDR2 SYDVKM. The CDR3 covers 14 residues. The DNA of the CDR3 is TGTGCCAGCAGCTTGGGACAGGGGCTTCCCGAGCAGTACTTC. Its protein is CASSLGQGLPEQYF.

This clone was seen once. V usage is TRBV4-1 and J usage is TRBJ2-5, with TRBD2 identical over 7 bases. V gave up 2 bases and J gave up 4 bases; unmatched junction bases: 10. Germline V gives CDR1 MGHRA, CDR2 YSYEKL. This CDR3 is 16 amino acids long. CDR3 DNA: TGCGCCAGCAGCCAACCGACTAGCAGAGGTCGAGAGACCCAGTACTTC. Translated: CASSQPTSRGRETQYF.

The chain employs TRBV19 and TRBJ2-7; 10 nucleotides line up with TRBD1. CDR3 length equals 16 residues. Germline trimming cut 6 bases from V and 3 bases from J; bases unmatched to any gene: 11. Germline V gene data show CDR1 as LNHDA and CDR2 as SQIVND (reference sequence). CDR3 nucleotide sequence: TGTGCCAGTAGGATTGCCGGGACAGGGGCGTTCTACGAGCAGTACTTC. It translates to CASRIAGTGAFYEQYF.

V is TRBV18 and J is TRBJ1-4, with unresolved D. This CDR3 spans 13 amino acids. Germline lookup yields CDR1 KGHSH and CDR2 LQKENI. V shed 5 bases and J shed 8 bases, with 12 bases lying between them. The CDR3 DNA reads as TGTGCCAGCTCAGCCTCGTCGGAGGAAAAACTGTTTTTT. Amino acids: CASSASSEEKLFF.

This chain uses TRBV9 with TRBJ2-1; TRBD1 might be the D (6 bases). Germline CDR1 reads SGDLS; CDR2 reads YYNGEE. This CDR3 is built from 15 residues. The V gene lost 0 bases and the J gene lost 2 bases, with 9 bases spanning the gap. This CDR3 reads CASSVAGQPYNEQFF. For the CDR3, the DNA is TGTGCCAGCAGCGTAGCAGGACAGCCCTACAATGAGCAGTTCTTC.

The chain uses TRBV6-1 and TRBJ2-1; TRBD2 matches at 8 bases. The ends lost 6 bases at V and 1 base at J; junction bases unmatched: 5. This CDR3 spans 15 amino acids. Germline assignment: CDR1 MNHNS and CDR2 SASEGT. The CDR3 loop reads CASSPLAVSYNEQFF. CDR3 DNA sequence: TGTGCCAGCAGCCCACTAGCGGTATCCTACAATGAGCAGTTCTTC.

The V gene is TRBV23-1, the J gene TRBJ2-2, with 10 bases that match TRBD1. TRBV23-1 is reported as an ORF; its role is uncertain. The CDR3 runs to 17 residues. Germline trimming cut 2 bases from V and 5 bases from J; bases unmatched to any gene: 8. The CDR3 protein is CASSQTGQGSVTGELFF. For the CDR3, the DNA is TGCGCCAGCAGTCAAACGGGACAGGGGTCAGTGACCGGGGAGCTGTTTTTT.

The chain links TRBV7-9 to TRBJ2-1; 9 bases align to TRBD2. The CDR3 has 16 amino acids. CDR1 is SEHNR, CDR2 FQNEAQ, per germline (reference sequence). Losses at the gene ends were 0 bases for V and 9 bases for J; bases not matched to a gene: 9. CDR3 region: CASSLAKPSGVGEQFF. The CDR3 nucleotides read TGTGCCAGCAGCTTAGCGAAACCTAGCGGGGTCGGTGAGCAGTTCTTC.

The chain links TRBV7-2 to TRBJ2-5, with no clear D. CDR3 length: 12 residues. Between the trimmed V and J ends, which lost 4 bases and 7 bases, there was a span of 10 bases. Germline lookup yields CDR1 SGHTA and CDR2 FQGNSA. The CDR3 here is CASSSRSGTQYF. In DNA, the CDR3 is TGTGCCAGCAGCTCTCGGTCAGGGACCCAGTACTTC. The full variable domain, rest sourced from reference TRBV7-2 and TRBJ2-5, is GAGVSQSPSNKVTEKGKDVELRCDPISGHTALYWYRQSLGQGLEFLIYFQGNSAPDKSGLPSDRFSAERTGGSVSTLTIQRTQQEDSAVYLCASSSRSGTQYFGPGTRLLVL.

The chain has TRBV18 and TRBJ1-2; unclear D gene. The germline gives CDR1 KGHSH, CDR2 LQKENI. This CDR3 is built from 14 residues. The V end lost 3 bases, the J end lost 4 bases, and 12 bases lay between the germline ends. The CDR3 spells CASSPSTGTYGYTF. The DNA for the CDR3 is TGTGCCAGCTCACCTTCGACTGGTACCTATGGCTACACCTTC.

The rearrangement joins TRBV6-5 to TRBJ2-1; 9 bases map to TRBD1. CDR1 and CDR2 from the germline V gene are MNHEY and SVGAGI. The CDR3 spans 15 residues. V trimming: 5 bases; J trimming: 9 bases; junction bases outside the gene matches: 11. The CDR3 protein is CASSTNRGPLGEQFF. CDR3 sequence (DNA): TGTGCCAGCAGTACAAACAGGGGGCCATTAGGTGAGCAGTTCTTC.

This clone has just one count. This sequence joins TRBV21-1 and TRBJ2-7; the listed D gene, TRBD2, was not tested against the DNA. TRBV21-1 is noted as a pseudogene. There are 13 residues in the CDR3. CDR3 DNA sequence: TGTGCCCCTGGGGGGGTGGGCTCCTACGAGCAGTACTTC. Its translation: CAPGGVGSYEQYF.

V gene TRBV6-5 combines with J gene TRBJ1-2; the match to TRBD1 covers 8 bases. This CDR3 comprises 14 residues. Germline V gives CDR1 MNHEY, CDR2 SVGAGI. V dropped 2 bases and J dropped 8; count of bases not matched to a gene: 7. The CDR3 loop is CASSYRQGAGGYTF. The CDR3 nucleotides read TGTGCCAGCAGTTACCGGCAGGGGGCGGGCGGCTACACCTTC.

This sequence joins TRBV18 and TRBJ2-2; 7 bases map to TRBD2. The CDR3 is 16 residues long. The germline gives CDR1 KGHSH, CDR2 LQKENI. V was clipped by 0 bases and J by 0 bases; unmatched bases: 1. The CDR3 region has the DNA TGTGCCAGCTCACCACCGGGGGGGACGAACACCGGGGAGCTGTTTTTT. It specifies CASSPPGGTNTGELFF. The full variable domain, completed using reference TRBV18 and TRBJ2-2, is NAGVMQNPRHLVRRRGQEARLRCSPMKGHSHVYWYRQLPEEGLKFMVYLQKENIIDESGMPKERFSAEFPKEGPSILRIQQVVRGDSAAYFCASSPPGGTNTGELFFGEGSRLTVL.

The chain links TRBV18 to TRBJ2-7; 7 bases map to TRBD1. The CDR3 has 14 residues. Per germline, CDR1 KGHSH and CDR2 LQKENI. J gave up 3 bases and V 3 bases, and 5 bases lay outside the gene matches. CDR3: CASSPGTVFYEQYF. In DNA, the CDR3 is TGTGCCAGCTCACCCGGGACAGTTTTCTACGAGCAGTACTTC.

The V and J genes are TRBV5-8 and TRBJ2-7; maybe TRBD2 (7 bases). Germline assignment: CDR1 SGHTS and CDR2 YDEGEE. The CDR3 spans 15 residues. Between the trimmed V and J ends, which lost 4 bases and 3 bases, there was a span of 17 bases. The CDR3 sequence is CASSPTGGVLYEQYF. As DNA, the CDR3 is TGTGCCAGCAGCCCAACGGGGGGCGTCCTCTACGAGCAGTACTTC.

The chain combines TRBV5-1 with TRBJ1-2; 10 bases line up with TRBD1. J gave up 7 bases and V 4 bases, and 10 bases lay outside the gene matches. The CDR3 is 15 residues long. Germline V gene data show CDR1 as SGHRS and CDR2 as YFSETQ. CDR3 amino acids: CASSPTTGGTVGYTF. In DNA form, the CDR3 reads TGCGCCAGCAGCCCAACGACAGGGGGCACGGTTGGCTACACCTTC.

The rearrangement links TRBV5-1 to TRBJ2-3, with 7 bases identical to TRBD2. Germline lookup yields CDR1 SGHRS and CDR2 YFSETQ. Trimming cost V 2 bases and J 2 bases; bases outside gene matches: 5. The CDR3 is 15 amino acids. The CDR3: CASSFFSGSTDTQYF. The CDR3 nucleotides are TGCGCCAGCAGCTTCTTTAGCGGGTCCACAGATACGCAGTATTTT. The full variable domain, with the rest looked up from reference TRBV5-1 and TRBJ2-3, is KAGVTQTPRYLIKTRGQQVTLSCSPISGHRSVSWYQQTPGQGLQFLFEYFSETQRNKGNFPGRFSGRQFSNSRSEMNVSTLELGDSALYLCASSFFSGSTDTQYFGPGTRLTVL.

The chain couples TRBV29-1 to TRBJ2-1, with TRBD2 identical over 7 bases. V shed 5 bases and J 4 bases; nucleotides not matched to a gene: 8. The CDR3 runs to 14 residues. Germline-derived CDR1 and CDR2 are SQVTM and ANQGSEA. CDR3: CSVIAGDPYNEQFF. CDR3 bases: TGCAGCGTTATCGCGGGGGACCCATACAATGAGCAGTTCTTC.

The chain is built from TRBV6-1 and TRBJ2-5; D not resolved. Trimming took off 6 bases at V and 1 base at J, with 9 bases between the two ends. Germline assignment: CDR1 MNHNS and CDR2 SASEGT. The CDR3 is 13 amino acids. CDR3 DNA: TGTGCCAGCAGAAGAGTATTCCAAGAGACCCAGTACTTC. Residues: CASRRVFQETQYF.

This rearrangement joins TRBV6-1 to TRBJ2-5; D is possibly TRBD1 (5 bases). This CDR3 region has 14 residues. V lost 4 bases and J 2 bases, leaving 11 bases between the germline ends. The germline gives CDR1 MNHNS, CDR2 SASEGT. CDR3 amino acids: CASSVLQEQETQYF. The DNA of the CDR3 is TGTGCCAGCAGTGTGCTACAGGAGCAAGAGACCCAGTACTTC.

The V and J genes are TRBV28 and TRBJ2-3; 8 bases line up with TRBD2. From germline, CDR1 is MDHEN and CDR2 SYDVKM. CDR3 size: 16 residues. Trimming cost V 6 bases and J 2 bases; bases outside gene matches: 10. This CDR3 is CASSPSGRGDTDTQYF. The CDR3 bases are TGTGCCAGCAGCCCCTCCGGGCGGGGGGACACAGATACGCAGTATTTT.

The chain carries TRBV6-1 and TRBJ2-7, with D unclear. Germline loops: CDR1 MNHNS, CDR2 SASEGT. Trimming removed 1 base from V and 4 bases from J, with 5 bases in between. The CDR3 runs to 12 residues. DNA for the CDR3: TGTGCCAGCAGTGAAGGGCCTTACGAGCAGTACTTC. Translating gives CASSEGPYEQYF.

This clone was picked up one time. The chain recombines TRBV5-1 with TRBJ2-3, with 7 bases fitting TRBD1. This CDR3 is 16 amino acids long. The V gene end was trimmed by 4 bases and the J gene end by 0 bases; junction bases not matched to a gene: 8. Germline CDR1 SGHRS, CDR2 YFSETQ. The CDR3 protein is CASSGGQVYSTDTQYF. CDR3 bases: TGCGCCAGCAGCGGTGGACAGGTGTATAGCACAGATACGCAGTATTTT.

The chain employs TRBV6-1 and TRBJ2-7; no clear D gene. CDR1 and CDR2 (germline): MNHNS, SASEGT. V gave up 6 bases and J gave up 2 bases, with 5 bases separating them. The CDR3 runs to 11 residues. DNA of the CDR3: TGTGCCAGCAGCCCAGCCTACGAGCAGTACTTC. Protein sequence: CASSPAYEQYF.

The chain carries TRBV19 and TRBJ1-5; TRBD1 matches at 7 bases. V shed 11 bases and J 1 base; nucleotides not matched to a gene: 8. CDR1 and CDR2 from the germline V gene are LNHDA and SQIVND (reference sequence). The length of the CDR3 is 14 residues. Here the CDR3 reads CASRDRVSNQPQHF. The DNA for the CDR3 is TGTGCCTCAAGAGACAGGGTAAGCAATCAGCCCCAGCATTTT.

The rearrangement links TRBV5-1 to TRBJ2-1; tentative D call: TRBD1 (7 bases). The V gene's germline CDR1 is SGHRS and CDR2 YFSETQ. CDR3 length equals 14 residues. Trimming stripped 4 bases from V and 6 bases from J, with 14 bases between. The CDR3, as DNA: TGCGCCAGCAGCGGAGGGGGCGCTGGCAATGAGCAGTTCTTC. Protein: CASSGGGAGNEQFF.

The gene calls are TRBV4-1 and TRBJ1-4; 11 bases are a match to TRBD1. The CDR3 covers 15 residues. CDR1 MGHRA and CDR2 YSYEKL come from the germline V gene. V shed 4 bases, J shed 10 bases, and the junction held 8 bases outside the gene matches. The CDR3 DNA sequence: TGCGCCAGCAGCCCACTGGACAGGGGGCTTGGAAAACTGTTTTTT. It specifies CASSPLDRGLGKLFF.